Presented here are 19 T cell receptor beta chains from one specimen sequenced in a study of radiotherapy plus CTLA-4 blockade in lung cancer. Sequenced by immunoSEQ multiplex PCR; TCRdb stores in-frame clones only, minus some. This sample carries tens of thousands of clones, roughly three quarters of them seen once, and the ten largest clones take 3% to 4.5%. Sequencing was performed on peripheral blood, taken from a patient treated with radiotherapy plus ipilimumab. The receptors originated from a human donor with non-small cell lung cancer who had stable disease on radiotherapy plus ipilimumab.

This chain links TRBV6-5 with TRBJ2-6; D may match TRBD1 or TRBD2 (5 bases each). This CDR3 contains 15 residues. CDR1 and CDR2 (germline): MNHEY, SVGAGI. V was trimmed by 5 bases and J by 0 bases, leaving 8 bases between them. The CDR3 coding sequence is TGTGCCAGCAGTCGGGACGGCTCTGGGGCCAACGTCCTGACTTTC. This gives the protein CASSRDGSGANVLTF.

The chain recombines TRBV27 with TRBJ2-5; 8 nucleotides match TRBD1. This CDR3 contains 12 residues. Germline trimming cut 8 bases from V and 4 bases from J; bases unmatched to any gene: 3. The germline V gene has CDR1 MNHEY and CDR2 SMNVEV (reference sequence). This CDR3 is CASGQGRETQYF. The CDR3 DNA sequence: TGTGCCAGCGGACAGGGAAGAGAGACCCAGTACTTC.

V is TRBV5-1 and J is TRBJ2-5; D gene ambiguous. CDR3 length equals 11 residues. Looked up from germline, CDR1 is SGHRS and CDR2 is YFSETQ. V was pared by 4 bases and J by 1 base, with 2 bases between. The CDR3 reads CASSAQETQYF. CDR3 in DNA: TGCGCCAGCAGCGCCCAAGAGACCCAGTACTTC.

Comments on this clone: Other DNA sequences in this sample translate to the same CDR3. The chain combines TRBV19 with TRBJ2-3, with a possible D match to TRBD2 (7 bases). The CDR3 runs to 15 residues. Germline CDR1 reads LNHDA; CDR2 reads SQIVND (reference sequence). The V and J ends lost 5 bases and 1 base respectively, with 13 bases between them. For the CDR3, the DNA is TGTGCCAGTAGTGGGGGCGGGGGTCGCACAGATACGCAGTATTTT. Translating it yields CASSGGGGRTDTQYF.

Relative to its sample, this clone is medium-sized. This rearrangement joins TRBV7-3 to TRBJ2-5, with no clear D. CDR3 length: 14 amino acids. Germline lookup yields CDR1 SGHTA and CDR2 FQGTGA. Deletions cut 2 bases from V and 2 bases from J, with 9 bases between. For the CDR3, the DNA is TGTGCCAGCAGCTTATCGTCGTCACAAGAGACCCAGTACTTC. This translates into CASSLSSSQETQYF.

The chain has TRBV6-5 and TRBJ1-1, with no clear D. The CDR3 is 16 residues long. Per the germline V gene, CDR1 is MNHEY and CDR2 is SVGAGI. The V gene lost 0 bases and the J gene lost 0 bases, with 11 bases spanning the gap. CDR3 amino acids: CASSYSAGRLNTEAFF. The CDR3 DNA reads as TGTGCCAGCAGTTACTCGGCGGGCAGACTGAACACTGAAGCTTTCTTT.

As concerns this clone: This sample also contains other DNA sequences that code for the same CDR3. This chain connects TRBV7-2 to TRBJ1-1, with 9 nucleotides matching TRBD1. Germline V CDR1 and CDR2: SGHTA, FQGNSA. V lost 4 bases to trimming and J lost 5 bases; unmatched junction nucleotides: 5. The CDR3 is made up of 14 amino acids. The CDR3 loop is CASSSTGGRTEAFF. The CDR3 coding sequence is TGTGCCAGCAGCTCAACAGGGGGCAGGACTGAAGCTTTCTTT.

The chain has TRBV7-8 and TRBJ1-5; TRBD1 aligns across 9 bases. The trim removed 6 bases at V and 1 base at J, leaving 7 bases unmatched. The CDR3 covers 16 residues. CDR1 is SGHVS, CDR2 FQNEAQ, per germline. The CDR3 DNA sequence: TGTGCCAGCAGTGGAGGGACAGGGATGAGCAATCAGCCCCAGCATTTT. Residues: CASSGGTGMSNQPQHF.

This chain connects TRBV19 to TRBJ2-1; tentative D call: TRBD2 (7 bases). CDR3 length: 14 residues. V was cut by 7 bases and J by 10 bases, with 20 bases left in between. Per the germline V gene, CDR1 is LNHDA and CDR2 is SQIVND (reference sequence). This CDR3 is CASTGGAALGEQFF. CDR3 coding DNA: TGTGCCAGTACTGGGGGGGCGGCTTTAGGGGAGCAGTTCTTC.

This chain uses TRBV10-2 with TRBJ1-1; D is possibly TRBD1 (5 bases). V was cut by 6 bases and J by 6 bases, with 14 bases left in between. Germline loops: CDR1 WSHSY, CDR2 SAAADI. This CDR3 is built from 13 residues. CDR3 amino acids: CASSNLRGSEAFF. The CDR3 bases are TGCGCCAGCAGCAATCTACGGGGCTCTGAAGCTTTCTTT.

With respect to this clone: Because the CDR3's place on the DNA is in doubt, the DNA is left out and the CDR3 is given as listed by TCRdb. This chain links TRBV28 with TRBJ2-7; the table assigns TRBD2, which was not confirmed against the DNA. Germline V gives CDR1 MDHEN, CDR2 SYDVKM. The CDR3 comprises 21 residues, both ends counted. CDR3 loop: CASSSSPGSHLRQTSIYEQYF.

The gene calls are TRBV14 and TRBJ2-5; TRBD2 matches at 9 bases. Trimming removed 5 bases from V and 7 bases from J; junction bases left unmatched: 14. Germline-derived CDR1 and CDR2 are SGHDN and FVKESK. CDR3 length equals 16 residues. In DNA form, the CDR3 reads TGTGCCAGCAGCGTTACGGGGCGGGAGGGCTTTGCGACCCAGTACTTC. This sequence encodes CASSVTGREGFATQYF.

This chain links TRBV6-1 with TRBJ2-1, with 13 bases identical to TRBD2. The CDR3 runs to 17 residues. V lost 3 bases, J lost 7 bases, and 9 bases stayed unmatched. Germline CDR1 reads MNHNS; CDR2 reads SASEGT. CDR3: CASSDVKLAGGGNEQFF. As DNA, the CDR3 is TGTGCCAGCAGTGACGTGAAACTAGCGGGAGGGGGAAATGAGCAGTTCTTC.

The chain combines TRBV9 with TRBJ2-3, with TRBD2 as a possible D gene (6 bases). V lost 3 bases and J lost 0, with 20 bases in between. The CDR3 totals 18 residues. The germline V gene encodes CDR1 SGDLS and CDR2 YYNGEE. CDR3 in DNA: TGTGCCAGCAGCGCGCAGGCGGGACGACGGGATAGCACAGATACGCAGTATTTT. This encodes CASSAQAGRRDSTDTQYF.

V usage is TRBV11-3 and J usage is TRBJ2-7; unclear D gene. Germline assignment: CDR1 SGHNT and CDR2 YENEEA. The CDR3 length is 16 residues. With 1 base removed from V and 0 bases from J, the gap between germline ends came to 13 bases. The CDR3 bases are TGTGCCAGCAGCTTAGTCGGCGGTAGTAGCTCCTACGAGCAGTACTTC. It translates to CASSLVGGSSSYEQYF.

This rearrangement joins TRBV7-2 to TRBJ1-5; D gene ambiguous. CDR3 length: 13 amino acids. V lost 1 base, J lost 6 bases, and 7 bases lay in between. The V gene's germline CDR1 is SGHTA and CDR2 FQGNSA. The CDR3 DNA is TGTGCCAGCAGCTTAGTAAGACTTCAGCCCCAGCATTTT. Its protein product is CASSLVRLQPQHF.

In this sample, this clone turned up once. The V and J genes are TRBV4-1 and TRBJ2-2; 8 bases are a match to TRBD1. Losses at the gene ends were 3 bases for V and 5 bases for J; bases not matched to a gene: 11. The germline V gene has CDR1 MGHRA and CDR2 YSYEKL. The CDR3 spans 17 residues. The CDR3 region has the DNA TGCGCCAGCAGCCATGTCAAGGGACAGGAGGGAACCGGGGAGCTGTTTTTT. Translation gives CASSHVKGQEGTGELFF.

The V gene is TRBV7-9, the J gene TRBJ1-2, with D tentatively TRBD1 (6 bases). Germline V CDR1 and CDR2: SEHNR, FQNEAQ (reference sequence). The length of the CDR3 is 11 residues. The germline V and J ends were trimmed by 11 bases and 8 bases, with 15 bases remaining between them. The CDR3 DNA follows: TGTGCCGGCCACAGGGTGAAGGGCTACACCTTC. Translating it yields CAGHRVKGYTF.

The V gene is TRBV14, the J gene TRBJ2-1; tentative D call: TRBD2 (7 bases). The CDR3 runs to 15 residues. Germline CDR1 reads SGHDN; CDR2 reads FVKESK. V shed 0 bases and J shed 9 bases, with 15 bases lying between them. The CDR3 nucleotides are TGTGCCAGCAGCCAAGATGTGGGAGGGGGTAGTGAGCAGTTCTTC. It encodes CASSQDVGGGSEQFF.